Each of the 28 T cell receptor beta chains below was sequenced from the same sample in a study of shared clonotypes between healthy human individuals. The method was immunoSEQ multiplex PCR; TCRdb's version includes in-frame clones alone and lacks a portion of them. The data contain hundreds of thousands of clones, about 96% of them singletons. Specimen: naive CD4+ T cells sorted from blood. Subset defined: CD45RA+ positively selected. These receptors were obtained from a woman aged 30 to 39 in good health.

V and J are TRBV5-6 and TRBJ1-2; the match to TRBD1 covers 7 bases. The trim removed 2 bases at V and 6 bases at J, leaving 10 bases unmatched. The CDR3 has 15 amino acids. Looked up from germline, CDR1 is SGHDT and CDR2 is YYEEEE. The CDR3 nucleotides read TGTGCCAGCAGCTTACAGGGGATGGAATTTGATGGCTACACCTTC. Amino acid sequence: CASSLQGMEFDGYTF.

This chain uses TRBV6-1 with TRBJ2-3; tentative D call: TRBD1 (6 bases). Germline CDR1 is MNHNS and CDR2 is SASEGT. This CDR3 comprises 15 residues. Between the trimmed V and J ends, which lost 4 bases and 3 bases, there was a span of 14 bases. CDR3 nucleotide sequence: TGTGCCAGCAGTGGTTCGCAGGGGAGAACAGATACGCAGTATTTT. The encoded protein is CASSGSQGRTDTQYF.

This clone was detected only once. The rearrangement uses TRBV28 and TRBJ2-5; 9 positions agree with TRBD2. The tail of the sequence fits TRBJ2-7 better, so the J call may be wrong. CDR3 length equals 15 residues. CDR1 MDHEN and CDR2 SYDVKM come from the germline V gene. The CDR3 sequence is CASIPWREGPYEQYF. CDR3 in DNA: TGTGCCAGCATCCCATGGCGGGAGGGGCCCTACGAGCAGTACTTC.

The chain combines TRBV11-2 with TRBJ2-1; TRBD2 matches 8 bases. The junction had 9 bases not matched to a gene; V was cut back by 5 bases and J by 6 bases. Germline V gene lookup returns CDR1 SGHAT and CDR2 FQNNGV. The CDR3 is 15 amino acids. The CDR3 protein is CASSEEAGAPNEQFF. Written as DNA, the CDR3 is TGTGCCAGCAGCGAAGAAGCGGGGGCCCCCAATGAGCAGTTCTTC.

The DNA for the CDR3 is TGCGCCAGCCGGGACAGTCGCACAGATACGCAGTATTTT. Residues: CASRDSRTDTQYF. The chain uses TRBV5-1 and TRBJ2-3; 7 bases line up with TRBD1. Trimming removed 7 bases from V and 1 base from J; junction bases left unmatched: 3. CDR1 and CDR2 (germline): SGHRS, YFSETQ. The CDR3 spans 13 residues.

This clone came up once. The chain has TRBV7-6 and TRBJ2-5; a possible D gene is TRBD1 (5 bases). The end of the DNA aligns better with TRBJ2-7, so the J call may be wrong. Germline CDR1 reads SGHVS; CDR2 reads FNYEAQ. The CDR3 covers 15 residues. CDR3 bases: TGTGCCAGCAGCTTAGTCAGCGACAGCTCCTACGAGCAGTACTTC. As protein: CASSLVSDSSYEQYF.

CDR3 sequence (DNA): TGTGCCAGTAGTATAGATCACAAGGTGAACACTGAAGCTTTCTTT. It codes for CASSIDHKVNTEAFF. This chain connects TRBV19 to TRBJ1-1; D gene uncertain. Trimming took off 0 bases at V and 0 bases at J, with 8 bases between the two ends. From germline, CDR1 is LNHDA and CDR2 SQIVND (reference sequence). The CDR3 length is 15 residues.

The chain combines TRBV7-2 with TRBJ2-1, with TRBD1 identical over 8 bases. J was trimmed by 2 bases and V by 1 base; bases with no gene match: 4. Germline CDR1 SGHTA, CDR2 FQGNSA. There are 16 residues in the CDR3. As DNA, the CDR3 is TGTGCCAGCAGCTTAGATGGGACAGGCACCTACAATGAGCAGTTCTTC. Its translation: CASSLDGTGTYNEQFF.

The chain couples TRBV29-1 to TRBJ2-1; TRBD2 matches 15 bases. V shed 6 bases and J 15 bases; nucleotides not matched to a gene: 9. The germline V gene encodes CDR1 SQVTM and CDR2 ANQGSEA. This CDR3 has 13 amino acids. The CDR3, as DNA: TGCAGCGTCGCCGGACTAGCGGGAGGGTCACTGTTCTTC. Its translation is CSVAGLAGGSLFF.

The chain joins TRBV7-9 to TRBJ2-5; the match to TRBD2 covers 7 bases. Trimming took 1 base from V and 6 from J; bases not matched to a gene: 5. The CDR3 is made up of 14 amino acids. Germline V gene lookup returns CDR1 SEHNR and CDR2 FQNEAQ (reference sequence). The CDR3 region is CASSLVQGGKTQYF. As DNA, the CDR3 is TGTGCCAGCAGCTTAGTGCAGGGAGGGAAGACCCAGTACTTC.

CDR3: CASSPGTGPYNEQFF. The DNA of the CDR3 is TGTGCCAGCAGTCCCGGGACAGGGCCCTACAATGAGCAGTTCTTC. The chain joins TRBV6-4 to TRBJ2-1; 9 bases fit TRBD1. CDR3 size: 15 residues. The junction had 4 bases not matched to a gene; V was cut back by 5 bases and J by 2 bases. Germline V gene sequence: CDR1 MRHNA, CDR2 SNTAGT.

The J gene is TRBJ1-1, the V gene TRBV29-1; 8 bases are a match to TRBD1. The CDR3 length is 12 residues. From germline, CDR1 is SQVTM and CDR2 ANQGSEA. V dropped 7 bases and J dropped 11; count of bases not matched to a gene: 12. The CDR3 region has the DNA TGCAGCGGTGGGACAGGTCGATGGGAGGCTTTCTTT. The encoded protein is CSGGTGRWEAFF.

V gene TRBV9 combines with J gene TRBJ2-5, with a weak D call TRBD2 (6 bases). Germline V gene data show CDR1 as SGDLS and CDR2 as YYNGEE. V lost 4 bases to trimming and J lost 3 bases, with 13 bases between them. This CDR3 comprises 14 residues. The CDR3 is CASSPRTGEETQYF. The CDR3 DNA reads as TGTGCCAGCAGCCCCCGGACGGGAGAAGAGACCCAGTACTTC.

The genes are TRBV27 and TRBJ1-5, with TRBD1 as a possible D gene (6 bases). V lost 6 bases and J lost 4, with 19 bases in between. The CDR3 is 16 residues long. CDR1 is MNHEY, CDR2 SMNVEV, per germline (reference sequence). CDR3 DNA sequence: TGTGCCAGCAGCCAGTACAGGGTTGGGGGAAATCAGCCCCAGCATTTT. Its protein is CASSQYRVGGNQPQHF.

The V gene is TRBV28, the J gene TRBJ1-2; 8 bases fit TRBD1. Germline CDR1 is MDHEN and CDR2 is SYDVKM. V lost 1 base, J lost 3 bases, and 4 bases stayed unmatched. This CDR3 is 15 amino acids long. CDR3 nucleotide sequence: TGTGCCAGCAGTTTATATGAACAGGGGGACTATGGCTACACCTTC. This sequence encodes CASSLYEQGDYGYTF.

Comments on this clone: Other DNA sequences in this sample translate to the same CDR3. This chain connects TRBV11-2 to TRBJ2-7; D remains unclear. Trimming took 4 bases from V and 1 from J, leaving 5 bases between them. Germline V lookup: CDR1 SGHAT, CDR2 FQNNGV. There are 12 residues in the CDR3. CDR3 in amino acids: CASSSQSYEQYF. CDR3 sequence (DNA): TGTGCCAGCAGCTCCCAGTCCTACGAGCAGTACTTC. Together with reference TRBV11-2 and TRBJ2-7, the CDR3 gives the full variable domain: EAGVAQSPRYKIIEKRQSVAFWCNPISGHATLYWYQQILGQGPKLLIQFQNNGVVDDSQLPKDRFSAERLKGVDSTLKIQPAKLEDSAVYLCASSSQSYEQYFGPGTRLTVT.

This CDR3 is CASSWGQSNQPQHF. CDR3 in DNA: TGTGCCAGCAGTTGGGGACAGAGCAATCAGCCCCAGCATTTT. The J gene is TRBJ1-5, the V gene TRBV6-5; 7 positions match TRBD1. The CDR3 length is 14 residues. Trimming removed 4 bases from V and 1 base from J; junction bases left unmatched: 1. Germline CDR1 MNHEY, CDR2 SVGAGI.

As for this clone: This specimen includes other DNA sequences encoding the same CDR3. The CDR3 reads CASSLGTSGTSYEQYF. CDR3 sequence (DNA): TGTGCCAGCAGCTTAGGGACTAGCGGGACCTCCTACGAGCAGTACTTC. V gene TRBV5-4 combines with J gene TRBJ2-7; 13 bases line up with TRBD2. CDR3 size: 16 residues. The trim removed 2 bases at V and 0 bases at J, leaving 2 bases unmatched. From germline, CDR1 is SGHNT and CDR2 YYREEE (reference sequence).

CDR3 DNA: TGTGCCAGCAGCTCCTTGCAGGAGGTGCAAGATACGCAGTATTTT. It encodes CASSSLQEVQDTQYF. The chain recombines TRBV7-9 with TRBJ2-3; D might be TRBD2 (5 bases). V lost 4 bases and J lost 5, with 16 bases in between. CDR1 is SEHNR and CDR2 is FQNEAQ in the germline V gene (reference sequence). The CDR3 is 15 amino acids.

The chain has TRBV7-7 and TRBJ2-1, with D tentatively TRBD1 or TRBD2 (6 bases each). The CDR3 has 15 residues. Trimming cost V 4 bases and J 6 bases, with 16 bases left between them. Per the germline V gene, CDR1 is SSHAT and CDR2 is FNYEAQ (reference sequence). The DNA of the CDR3 is TGTGCCAGCAGCTCTAGCCTCGGGGGCTCCAATGAGCAGTTCTTC. Translating gives CASSSSLGGSNEQFF.

This clone was recorded only once. The chain employs TRBV6-1 and TRBJ2-3; 12 bases match TRBD2. Trimming cost V 8 bases and J 0 bases; bases outside gene matches: 15. The germline V gene encodes CDR1 MNHNS and CDR2 SASEGT. This CDR3 is built from 19 residues. CDR3 loop: CASRGAWTSGIGSTDTQYF. As DNA, the CDR3 is TGTGCCAGCCGTGGGGCCTGGACTAGCGGGATAGGTAGCACAGATACGCAGTATTTT.

The chain uses TRBV19 and TRBJ2-7, with 10 bases aligning to TRBD1. J gave up 7 bases and V 9 bases, and 9 bases lay outside the gene matches. The CDR3 is 13 amino acids. CDR1 LNHDA and CDR2 SQIVND come from the germline V gene (reference sequence). This CDR3 is CASRDRGRGEQYF. In nucleotides, the CDR3 is TGTGCCAGCCGGGACAGGGGAAGGGGAGAGCAGTACTTC.

The J gene is TRBJ2-1, the V gene TRBV19, with D unclear. V lost 2 bases and J lost 10, with 15 bases in between. The CDR3 consists of 14 residues. The germline gives CDR1 LNHDA, CDR2 SQIVND (reference sequence). The CDR3 bases are TGTGCCAGTAGTATAATAGACCCCCTGGGGGAGCAGTTCTTC. This codes for CASSIIDPLGEQFF.

The rearrangement links TRBV4-2 to TRBJ2-1, with D unclear. The CDR3 length is 15 residues. Trimming stripped 0 bases from V and 6 bases from J, with 12 bases between. CDR1 and CDR2 from the germline V gene are LGHNA and YNFKEQ. CDR3 sequence reads: CASSQDLLGGNEQFF. The CDR3, as DNA: TGTGCCAGCAGCCAAGACCTTCTTGGCGGCAATGAGCAGTTCTTC.

This chain links TRBV30 with TRBJ1-3, with a possible D match to TRBD1 (6 bases). In germline, CDR1 is GTSNPN, CDR2 SVGIG (reference sequence). V was shortened by 2 bases and J by 2 bases, with 10 bases between the two germline ends. This CDR3 comprises 14 residues. CDR3: CAWSLRGPGNTIYF. The CDR3 DNA sequence: TGTGCCTGGAGTCTCAGGGGACCTGGAAACACCATATATTTT.

The V and J genes are TRBV18 and TRBJ1-1; maybe TRBD1 (6 bases). Deletions cut 5 bases from V and 8 bases from J, with 18 bases between. The CDR3 extends over 14 amino acids. Germline assignment: CDR1 KGHSH and CDR2 LQKENI. The CDR3 nucleotides read TGTGCCAGCTCATGGGGAGGGGGGGCTGCAGAAGCTTTCTTT. Its protein product is CASSWGGGAAEAFF.

V usage is TRBV5-1 and J usage is TRBJ1-3; no clear D. The CDR3 sequence is 14 residues long. The V gene's germline CDR1 is SGHRS and CDR2 YFSETQ. Trimming removed 4 bases from V and 4 bases from J, with 12 bases in between. This CDR3 is CASSAGLGGNTIYF. CDR3 nucleotide sequence: TGCGCCAGCAGCGCGGGCTTGGGAGGAAACACCATATATTTT.

The chain recombines TRBV5-6 with TRBJ2-7; D is possibly TRBD1 or TRBD2 (5 bases each). V lost 4 bases to trimming and J lost 0 bases, with 17 bases between them. Per germline, CDR1 SGHDT and CDR2 YYEEEE. This CDR3 is built from 16 residues. CDR3 sequence reads: CASSPGLRESSYEQYF. DNA for the CDR3: TGTGCCAGCAGCCCGGGGCTCCGGGAAAGCTCCTACGAGCAGTACTTC.